The next 6 T cell receptor beta chains were all read from a single sample in a study of tumor-infiltrating lymphocytes in primary liver carcinoma. Unsorted whole blood supplied the blood RNA, and germline DNA was isolated too. Reverse transcription of 500 ng total RNA with a constant-region primer produced TCR beta cDNA. Investigators got TCR beta libraries out of three nested multiplex PCR rounds, done with slightly modified ARM-PCR. PCR rounds one and two used TRBV1-TRBV30 forward primers with a C-beta reverse primer for about 9 cycles each. One entry per CDR3 protein results from TCRdb running MiXCR on the multiplex PCR reads. Of 330,000 or so distinct CDR3 sequences in the sample, approximately 65% are singletons; the top ten hold 5.5% to 7%. Material for sequencing was peripheral blood. The receptors come from a man between 40 and 49 years old with primary liver carcinoma and hepatitis B virus infection.

This chain joins TRBV5-1 and TRBJ2-3; tentative D call: TRBD1 (5 bases). The germline V gene has CDR1 SGHRS and CDR2 YFSETQ. This CDR3 spans 13 amino acids. Trimming took 4 bases from V and 3 from J, leaving 9 bases between them. The CDR3 loop reads CASSVGQTDTQYF. In DNA form, the CDR3 reads TGCGCCAGCAGCGTGGGGCAGACAGATACGCAGTATTTT. The variable domain in full, completed from reference TRBV5-1 and TRBJ2-3, reads KAGVTQTPRYLIKTRGQQVTLSCSPISGHRSVSWYQQTPGQGLQFLFEYFSETQRNKGNFPGRFSGRQFSNSRSEMNVSTLELGDSALYLCASSVGQTDTQYFGPGTRLTVL.

Comments on this clonotype: Compared with germline, one end of the junction differs, possibly owing to a read error. This chain links TRBV11-2 with TRBJ1-1, with D possibly being TRBD1 (5 bases). This CDR3 region has 12 residues. Germline V lookup: CDR1 SGHAT, CDR2 FQNNGV. CDR3 nucleotide sequence: TGTGTCAGCAGCGCAACGGGACCCGGCCCCTTTTTT. Translated, it gives CVSSATGPGPFF. Using reference TRBV11-2 and TRBJ1-1 for the parts outside the CDR3, the full variable domain is EAGVAQSPRYKIIEKRQSVAFWCNPISGHATLYWYQQILGQGPKLLIQFQNNGVVDDSQLPKDRFSAERLKGVDSTLKIQPAKLEDSAVYLCVSSATGPGPFFGQGTRLTVV.

This clonotype was seen at least ten times. The chain employs TRBV5-5 and TRBJ1-1, with D perhaps TRBD1 (5 bases). This CDR3 contains 13 residues. Trimming took off 2 bases at V and 4 bases at J, with 9 bases between the two ends. CDR1 and CDR2 from the germline V gene are SGHKS and YYEKEE (reference sequence). In DNA, the CDR3 is TGTGCCAGCAGCTTTACAGGAATCACTGAAGCTTTCTTT. As protein: CASSFTGITEAFF. Drawing the rest from reference TRBV5-5 and TRBJ1-1, the complete variable domain is DAGVTQSPTHLIKTRGQQVTLRCSPISGHKSVSWYQQVLGQGPQFIFQYYEKEERGRGNFPDRFSARQFPNYSSELNVNALLLGDSALYLCASSFTGITEAFFGQGTRLTVV.

As concerns this clonotype: This may come from a read error, since a much larger clone is one base off. The CDR3 region has the DNA TGTGCCAGCAGCGGAAGGACTAGCGGGCTCCTCTCCTACAATGAGCAGTCCTTC. This gives the protein CASSGRTSGLLSYNEQSF. The chain recombines TRBV5-6 with TRBJ2-1, with TRBD2 matching 11 bases. The CDR3 totals 18 residues. Germline CDR1 and CDR2: SGHDT and YYEEEE.

In this sample, this clonotype turned up a few times. The V gene is TRBV5-1, the J gene TRBJ2-3; D remains unclear. The CDR3 spans 14 residues. The germline V and J ends were trimmed by 0 bases and 3 bases, with 8 bases remaining between them. Germline CDR1 is SGHRS and CDR2 is YFSETQ. CDR3 in DNA: TGCGCCAGCAGCTTGGCCGCCAAGACAGATACGCAGTATTTT. Its translation is CASSLAAKTDTQYF.

In regard to this clonotype: Sequence at one end of the junction differs from germline and may be a read error. In DNA form, the CDR3 reads TGTGTCTGGAGCCTTGGACAGTACGACGGCTACACCTTC. It yields the protein CVWSLGQYDGYTF. The V call is TRBV30, the J call TRBJ1-2; TRBD1 is a possible D gene (6 bases). This CDR3 comprises 13 residues. Germline V gene lookup returns CDR1 GTSNPN and CDR2 SVGIG (reference sequence). Variable domain in full (rest from reference TRBV30 and TRBJ1-2): SQTIHQWPATLVQPVGSPLSLECTVEGTSNPNLYWYRQAAGRGLQLLFYSVGIGQISSEVPQNLSASRPQDRQFILSSKKLLLSDSGFYLCVWSLGQYDGYTFGSGTRLTVV.